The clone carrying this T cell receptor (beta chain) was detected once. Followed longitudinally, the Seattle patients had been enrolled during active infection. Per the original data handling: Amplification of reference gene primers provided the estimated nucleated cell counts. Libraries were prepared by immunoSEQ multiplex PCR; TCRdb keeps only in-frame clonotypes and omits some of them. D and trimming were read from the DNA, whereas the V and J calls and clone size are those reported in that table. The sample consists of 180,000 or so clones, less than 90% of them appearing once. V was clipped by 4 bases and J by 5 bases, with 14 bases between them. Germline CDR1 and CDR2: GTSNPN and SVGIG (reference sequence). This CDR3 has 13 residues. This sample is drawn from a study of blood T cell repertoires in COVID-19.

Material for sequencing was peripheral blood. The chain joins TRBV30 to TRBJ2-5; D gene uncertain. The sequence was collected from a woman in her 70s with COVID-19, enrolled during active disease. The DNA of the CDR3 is TGTGCCTGGACTCGCGGAATCGGGGAGACCCAGTACTTC. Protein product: CAWTRGIGETQYF. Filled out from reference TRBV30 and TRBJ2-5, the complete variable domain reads SQTIHQWPATLVQPVGSPLSLECTVEGTSNPNLYWYRQAAGRGLQLLFYSVGIGQISSEVPQNLSASRPQDRQFILSSKKLLLSDSGFYLCAWTRGIGETQYFGPGTRLLVL.